The clone carrying this T cell receptor beta chain was seen a few times. The repertoire was sequenced with immunoSEQ multiplex PCR; TCRdb's copy has only in-frame clones and lacks some. The profile shows more than 300,000 clones, 86% of them singletons. Trimming cost V 3 bases and J 4 bases, with 10 bases left between them. The germline V gene encodes CDR1 SGHTA and CDR2 FQGNSA. The CDR3 is 14 residues long. The treatment here: over 15 received Ad26.COV2.S at low or high dose, single or two shots; several received placebo; per-sample allocation not given. Repertoires come from day 63 after the first vaccine or placebo injection. This sample was taken from a study of Ad26.COV2.S vaccination and SARS-CoV-2 variants.

Sequencing used peripheral blood, obtained in a trial of Ad26.COV2.S vaccine versus placebo. The rearrangement uses TRBV7-2 and TRBJ2-1; weak D call: TRBD1 (5 bases). The source is a person aged 18-60 years who received the Ad26.COV2.S COVID-19 vaccine or a placebo. The CDR3 nucleotides read TGTGCCAGCAGCTTGCTTCCAGGGTACAATGAGCAGTTCTTC. This gives the protein CASSLLPGYNEQFF.